A few counts support the clone carrying this T cell receptor beta chain. Antigen specificity is unknown. The data are from a study of cytomegalovirus exposure and HLA in healthy donors. Study observations and caveats: In a later analysis, V- and J-gene trimming of beta chains associated with a DCLRE1C missense variant, replicated independently. The presence/absence work took it that sequencing depth was about the same across donors. In a later analysis, more than 15,000 TCR beta sequences were associated with HLA alleles at 0.05 false discovery rate.

This CDR3 has 14 residues. V was trimmed by 4 bases and J by 2 bases, leaving 9 bases between them. Per the germline V gene, CDR1 is MDHEN and CDR2 is SYDVKM. PCR amplification relied on 60 Vbeta primers (plus 13 Jbeta primers). Assay used: immunoSEQ multiplex PCR; TCRdb lists only in-frame clones, some missing. In the table there are 150,000 to 200,000 clones, over 80% of which are singletons. The chain links TRBV28 to TRBJ1-5; D unresolved. The sequence derives from a male donor in good health and CMV-seropositive. The sequenced sample was PBMCs. The CDR3 here is CASSSGVGNQPQHF. CDR3 bases: TGTGCCAGCAGTTCGGGAGTGGGCAATCAGCCCCAGCATTTT. Based on the CDR3 plus reference TRBV28 and TRBJ1-5, the full variable domain is DVKVTQSSRYLVKRTGEKVFLECVQDMDHENMFWYRQDPGLGLRLIYFSYDVKMKEKGDIPEGYSVSREKKERFSLILESASTNQTSMYLCASSSGVGNQPQHFGDGTRLSIL.